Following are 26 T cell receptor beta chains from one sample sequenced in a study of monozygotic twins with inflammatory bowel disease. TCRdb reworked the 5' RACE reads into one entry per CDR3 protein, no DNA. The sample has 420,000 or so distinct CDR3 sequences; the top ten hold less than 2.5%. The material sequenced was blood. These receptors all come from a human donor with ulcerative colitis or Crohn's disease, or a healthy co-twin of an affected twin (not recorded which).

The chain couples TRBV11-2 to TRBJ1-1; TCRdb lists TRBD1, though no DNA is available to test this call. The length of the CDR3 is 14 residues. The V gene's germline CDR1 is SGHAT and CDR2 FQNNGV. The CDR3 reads CASSSRRGSAEAFF. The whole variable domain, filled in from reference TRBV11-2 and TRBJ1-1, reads EAGVAQSPRYKIIEKRQSVAFWCNPISGHATLYWYQQILGQGPKLLIQFQNNGVVDDSQLPKDRFSAERLKGVDSTLKIQPAKLEDSAVYLCASSSRRGSAEAFFGQGTRLTVV.

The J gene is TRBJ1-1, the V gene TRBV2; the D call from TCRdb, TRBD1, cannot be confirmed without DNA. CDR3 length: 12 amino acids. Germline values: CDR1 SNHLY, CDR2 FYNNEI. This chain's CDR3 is CAIQIGQYEAFF. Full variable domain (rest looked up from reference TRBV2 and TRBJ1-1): EPEVTQTPSHQVTQMGQEVILRCVPISNHLYFYWYRQILGQKVEFLVSFYNNEISEKSEIFDDQFSVERPDGSNFTLKIRSTKLEDSAMYFCAIQIGQYEAFFGQGTRLTVV.

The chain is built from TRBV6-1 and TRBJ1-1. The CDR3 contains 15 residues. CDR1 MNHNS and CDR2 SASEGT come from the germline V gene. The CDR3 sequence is CASTEPYGQTTEAFF.

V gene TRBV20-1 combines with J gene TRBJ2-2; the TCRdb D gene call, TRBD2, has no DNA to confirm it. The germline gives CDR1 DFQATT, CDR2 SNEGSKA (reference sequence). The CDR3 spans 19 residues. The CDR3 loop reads CSALTGTSGRYPNTGELFF.

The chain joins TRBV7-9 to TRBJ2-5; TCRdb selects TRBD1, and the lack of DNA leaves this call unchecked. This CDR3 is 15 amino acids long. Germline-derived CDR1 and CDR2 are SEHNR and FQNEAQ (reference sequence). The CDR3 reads CASSAGQPGSETQYF.

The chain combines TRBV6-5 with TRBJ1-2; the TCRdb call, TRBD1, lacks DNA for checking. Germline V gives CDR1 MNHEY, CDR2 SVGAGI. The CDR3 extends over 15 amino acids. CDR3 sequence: CASIYDRQTNYGYTF.

Here the CDR3 reads CASRKTGGNYGYTF. The V gene is TRBV6-1, the J gene TRBJ1-2; TCRdb's D gene call, TRBD1, goes unchecked for lack of DNA. The CDR3 is 14 amino acids. CDR1 and CDR2 from the germline V gene are MNHNS and SASEGT.

The chain's CDR3 is CASSLSGQMNTEAFF. The rearrangement joins TRBV28 to TRBJ1-1; as DNA is missing, the TRBD1 call by TCRdb cannot be tested. The CDR3 extends over 15 amino acids. Germline V gives CDR1 MDHEN, CDR2 SYDVKM.

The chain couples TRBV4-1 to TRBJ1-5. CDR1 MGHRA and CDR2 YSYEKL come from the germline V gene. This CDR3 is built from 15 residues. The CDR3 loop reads CASSQLHLFSQPQHF.

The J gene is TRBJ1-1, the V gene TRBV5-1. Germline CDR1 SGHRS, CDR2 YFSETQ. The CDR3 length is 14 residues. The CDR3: CASSLGRVNTKAFF.

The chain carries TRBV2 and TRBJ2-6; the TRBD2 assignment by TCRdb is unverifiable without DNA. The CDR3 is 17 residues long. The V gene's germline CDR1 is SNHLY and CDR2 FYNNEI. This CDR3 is CASSGLAGGTGANVLTF.

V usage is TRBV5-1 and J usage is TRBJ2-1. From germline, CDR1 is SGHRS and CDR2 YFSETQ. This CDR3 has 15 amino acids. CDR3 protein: CASSLLSVAYNEQFF.

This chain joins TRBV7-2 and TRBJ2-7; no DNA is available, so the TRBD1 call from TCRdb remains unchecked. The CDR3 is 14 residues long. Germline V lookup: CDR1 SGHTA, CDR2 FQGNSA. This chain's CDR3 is CASSLLAPSYEQYF. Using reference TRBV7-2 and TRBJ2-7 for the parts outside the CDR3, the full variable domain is GAGVSQSPSNKVTEKGKDVELRCDPISGHTALYWYRQSLGQGLEFLIYFQGNSAPDKSGLPSDRFSAERTGGSVSTLTIQRTQQEDSAVYLCASSLLAPSYEQYFGPGTRLTVT.

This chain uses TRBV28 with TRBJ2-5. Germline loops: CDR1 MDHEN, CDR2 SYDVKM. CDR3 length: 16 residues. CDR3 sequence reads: CASSPTFFQDQETQYF. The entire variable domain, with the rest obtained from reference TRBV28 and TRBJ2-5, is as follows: DVKVTQSSRYLVKRTGEKVFLECVQDMDHENMFWYRQDPGLGLRLIYFSYDVKMKEKGDIPEGYSVSREKKERFSLILESASTNQTSMYLCASSPTFFQDQETQYFGPGTRLLVL.

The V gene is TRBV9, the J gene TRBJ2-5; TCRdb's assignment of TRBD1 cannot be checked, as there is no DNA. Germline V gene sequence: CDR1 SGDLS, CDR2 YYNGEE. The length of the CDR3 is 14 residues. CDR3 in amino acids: CASSLRPGEETQYF.

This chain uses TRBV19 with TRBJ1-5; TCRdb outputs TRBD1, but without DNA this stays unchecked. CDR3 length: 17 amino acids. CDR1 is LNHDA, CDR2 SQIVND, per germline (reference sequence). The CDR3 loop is CASSVRGGTGSNQPQHF.

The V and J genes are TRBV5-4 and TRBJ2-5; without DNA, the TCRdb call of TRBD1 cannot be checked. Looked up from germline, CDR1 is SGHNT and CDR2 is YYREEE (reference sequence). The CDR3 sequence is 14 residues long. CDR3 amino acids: CASSHGTVQETQYF.

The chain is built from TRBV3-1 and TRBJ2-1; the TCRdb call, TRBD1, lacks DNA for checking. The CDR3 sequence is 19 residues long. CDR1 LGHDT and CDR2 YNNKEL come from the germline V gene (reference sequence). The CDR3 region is CASSQGTSKFGVSYNEQFF.

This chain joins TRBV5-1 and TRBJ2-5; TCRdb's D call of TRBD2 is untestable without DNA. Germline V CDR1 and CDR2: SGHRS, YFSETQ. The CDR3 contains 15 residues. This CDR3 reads CASSLRDLQQETQYF.

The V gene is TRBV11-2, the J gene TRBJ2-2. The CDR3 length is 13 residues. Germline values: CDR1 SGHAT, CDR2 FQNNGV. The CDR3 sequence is CASSLVRAGELFF.

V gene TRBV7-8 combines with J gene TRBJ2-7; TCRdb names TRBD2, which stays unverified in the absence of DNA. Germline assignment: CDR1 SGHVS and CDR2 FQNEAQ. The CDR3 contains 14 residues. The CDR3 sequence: CASSYLAGAYEQYF. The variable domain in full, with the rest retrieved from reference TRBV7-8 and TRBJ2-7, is GAGVSQSPRYKVAKRGQDVALRCDPISGHVSLFWYQQALGQGPEFLTYFQNEAQLDKSGLPSDRFFAERPEGSVSTLKIQRTQQEDSAVYLCASSYLAGAYEQYFGPGTRLTVT.

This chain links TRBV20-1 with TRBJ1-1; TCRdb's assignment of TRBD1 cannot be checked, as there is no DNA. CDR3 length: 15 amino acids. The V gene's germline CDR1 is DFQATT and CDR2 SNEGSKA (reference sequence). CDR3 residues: CSARGHPGGTTEAFF.

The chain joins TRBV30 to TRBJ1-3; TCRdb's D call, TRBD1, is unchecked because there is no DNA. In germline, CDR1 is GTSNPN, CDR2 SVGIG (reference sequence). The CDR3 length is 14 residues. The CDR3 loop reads CAWKTLTWGNTIYF. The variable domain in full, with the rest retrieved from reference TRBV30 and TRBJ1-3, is SQTIHQWPATLVQPVGSPLSLECTVEGTSNPNLYWYRQAAGRGLQLLFYSVGIGQISSEVPQNLSASRPQDRQFILSSKKLLLSDSGFYLCAWKTLTWGNTIYFGEGSWLTVV.

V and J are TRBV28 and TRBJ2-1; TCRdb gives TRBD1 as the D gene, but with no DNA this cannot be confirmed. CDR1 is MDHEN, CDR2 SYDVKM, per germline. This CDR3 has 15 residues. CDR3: CASEIPGQASDEQFF.

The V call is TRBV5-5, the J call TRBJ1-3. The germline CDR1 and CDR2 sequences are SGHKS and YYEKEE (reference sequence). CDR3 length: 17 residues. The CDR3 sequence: CASSLVSGISGGNTIYF.

CDR3 region: CASSLRTGTRNSPLHF. V usage is TRBV7-2 and J usage is TRBJ1-6; checking the TCRdb D call of TRBD1 is not possible without DNA. This CDR3 comprises 16 residues. CDR1 is SGHTA, CDR2 FQGNSA, per germline.